This passage covers 20 T cell receptor beta chains from one sample sequenced in a study of human T cells and chemical hapten exposure. The time point is: patch test 1, 2 weeks after DPC sensitization. Treatment defined: therapeutic diphenylcyclopropenone sensitization with weekly scalp DPC. A single record per CDR3 protein comes from TCRdb applying MiXCR to the RACE reads. The data hold some 340,000 distinct CDR3 sequences, with approximately 6.3% observed a single time. The sample in question was whole blood, obtained in connection with sensitization to the hapten diphenylcyclopropenone (DPC). The receptors come from a woman younger than 30 with alopecia areata. Some clones in this sample may be carry-over from other donors' samples.

This clonotype was seen repeatedly, ten times or more. The J gene is TRBJ2-2, the V gene TRBV6-5, with 9 bases identical to TRBD2. Per the germline V gene, CDR1 is MNHEY and CDR2 is SVGAGI. This CDR3 contains 15 residues. Losses at the gene ends were 0 bases for V and 7 bases for J; bases not matched to a gene: 3. CDR3: CASSYSGLAGGELFF. The CDR3 coding sequence is TGTGCCAGCAGTTACTCGGGACTAGCTGGCGGGGAGCTGTTTTTT.

With respect to this clonotype: A read error is possible here, since a much larger clone lies one base away. The rearrangement uses TRBV6-2 or TRBV6-3 and TRBJ2-3; 8 bases map to TRBD2. Trimming cost V 4 bases and J 2 bases; bases outside gene matches: 11. Germline loops: CDR1 MNHEY, CDR2 SVGEGT. CDR3 length: 17 residues. This chain's CDR3 is CASSFRGLVGLTDTQYF. CDR3 nucleotide sequence: TGTGCCAGCAGTTTCCGGGGACTAGTGGGGCTCACAGATACGCAGTATTTT.

This clonotype was counted a few times. The chain uses TRBV29-1 and TRBJ1-5; D not resolved. The V gene's germline CDR1 is SQVTM and CDR2 ANQGSEA. V shed 6 bases and J shed 3 bases, with 9 bases lying between them. The CDR3 loop spans 12 amino acids. The chain's CDR3 is CSVRGPNQPQHF. In DNA form, the CDR3 reads TGCAGCGTCCGGGGTCCCAATCAGCCCCAGCATTTT.

DNA for the CDR3: TGTGCCAGCAGCTTTGTTTCTAGCGCTAACAATGAGCAGTTCTTC. Encoded protein: CASSFVSSANNEQFF. This chain connects TRBV7-2 to TRBJ2-1; D perhaps matches TRBD2 (6 bases). The CDR3 totals 15 residues. The germline V gene encodes CDR1 SGHTA and CDR2 FQGNSA. Deletions cut 3 bases from V and 5 bases from J, with 14 bases between.

This clonotype has at least ten counts. The chain couples TRBV7-2 to TRBJ1-3; 9 bases map to TRBD1. This CDR3 has 15 amino acids. After removal of 5 bases from V and 4 bases from J, the junction contained 6 bases not matched to a gene. CDR1 is SGHTA and CDR2 is FQGNSA in the germline V gene. CDR3 sequence: CASSPQGAGGNTIYF. The CDR3 nucleotides read TGTGCCAGCAGCCCACAGGGGGCAGGGGGAAACACCATATATTTT.

The chain recombines TRBV9 with TRBJ1-1; TRBD1 matches 8 bases. Trimming cost V 0 bases and J 4 bases; bases outside gene matches: 8. This CDR3 region has 16 residues. The germline gives CDR1 SGDLS, CDR2 YYNGEE. CDR3 protein: CASSVAPQGAGTEAFF. CDR3 nucleotide sequence: TGTGCCAGCAGCGTAGCCCCCCAGGGGGCTGGCACTGAAGCTTTCTTT.

The table lists this clonotype with many counts. The CDR3 sequence is CASSAGRNGELFF. CDR3 DNA: TGCGCCAGCAGCGCCGGACGGAACGGGGAGCTGTTTTTT. This sequence joins TRBV5-1 and TRBJ2-2; unclear D gene. V gave up 4 bases and J gave up 7 bases, with 11 bases separating them. The CDR3 spans 13 residues. The germline V gene encodes CDR1 SGHRS and CDR2 YFSETQ.

There are many counts of this clonotype. The chain employs TRBV11-1 and TRBJ2-2, with TRBD1 matching over 8 bases. Trimming cost V 5 bases and J 5 bases; bases outside gene matches: 10. Germline V gene lookup returns CDR1 SGHAT and CDR2 FQDESV (reference sequence). CDR3 length: 16 amino acids. CDR3 protein: CASSGPRTGRTGELFF. As DNA, the CDR3 is TGTGCCAGCAGCGGGCCTCGGACAGGGCGGACCGGGGAGCTGTTTTTT.

In DNA form, the CDR3 reads TGCAGTGCTCTTCCGGGACAGGGGATCACTGAAGCTTTCTTT. This sequence encodes CSALPGQGITEAFF. The V gene is TRBV20-1, the J gene TRBJ1-1; TRBD1 matches 10 bases. Trimming removed 5 bases from V and 4 bases from J; junction bases left unmatched: 7. This CDR3 is built from 14 residues. Germline V gene sequence: CDR1 DFQATT, CDR2 SNEGSKA (reference sequence).

In the case of this clonotype: It differs at one base from a far larger clone, so likely a read error. V usage is TRBV5-6 and J usage is TRBJ1-3; no clear D. The CDR3 has 12 amino acids. In germline, CDR1 is SGHDT, CDR2 YYEEEE. Trimming pared 2 bases from V and 4 bases from J, leaving 4 bases between. The CDR3, as DNA: TGTGCCAGCAGCTTCGAGGGAAACACCATATATTTT. This sequence encodes CASSFEGNTIYF.

This clonotype was detected many times. This chain links TRBV25-1 with TRBJ1-2; TRBD1 is a possible D gene (6 bases). Trimming stripped 7 bases from V and 1 base from J, with 7 bases between. Looked up from germline, CDR1 is MGHDK and CDR2 is SYGVNS. The CDR3 contains 12 residues. The CDR3 protein is CASKGDNYGYTF. Written as DNA, the CDR3 is TGTGCCAGCAAGGGGGATAACTATGGCTACACCTTC.

The V call is TRBV28, the J call TRBJ2-1; 8 nucleotides line up with TRBD1. Looked up from germline, CDR1 is MDHEN and CDR2 is SYDVKM. V dropped 8 bases and J dropped 4; count of bases not matched to a gene: 7. The CDR3 is 14 residues long. The CDR3 spells CASDSGTGYNEQFF. For the CDR3, the DNA is TGTGCCAGCGACTCCGGGACAGGATACAATGAGCAGTTCTTC.

This clonotype was detected a few times. For the CDR3, the DNA is TGTGCCAGCAGCTCCAGGGTCGGGTTGAACACTGAAGCTTTCTTT. Its protein product is CASSSRVGLNTEAFF. The chain recombines TRBV7-3 with TRBJ1-1; possible D gene TRBD1, 5 bases. The CDR3 extends over 15 amino acids. The germline V and J ends were trimmed by 4 bases and 0 bases, with 12 bases remaining between them. Germline CDR1 reads SGHTA; CDR2 reads FQGTGA.

This clonotype was found many times. At one boundary the junction diverges from the germline segment, which might be a read error. The J gene is TRBJ2-3, the V gene TRBV6-2 or TRBV6-3; 9 nucleotides match TRBD2. The CDR3 has 11 amino acids. The germline gives CDR1 MNHEY, CDR2 SVGEGT. In DNA, the CDR3 is TGTGCCAGCAGTCCCGGGACTAGCTTCCTCTTT. The encoded protein is CASSPGTSFLF.

The rearrangement links TRBV6-6 to TRBJ1-1; D is uncertain. Germline assignment: CDR1 MNHNY and CDR2 SVGAGI (reference sequence). The CDR3 spans 14 residues. With 6 bases removed from V and 1 base from J, the gap between germline ends came to 12 bases. CDR3 loop: CASSVYRQNTEAFF. The CDR3 DNA sequence: TGTGCCAGCAGCGTATACAGACAGAACACTGAAGCTTTCTTT.

This chain connects TRBV4-3 to TRBJ1-2; D gene ambiguous. The CDR3 covers 14 residues. CDR1 LGHNA and CDR2 YSLEER come from the germline V gene. The V and J ends lost 0 bases and 6 bases respectively, with 11 bases between them. The CDR3 sequence is CASSQDPSVNGYTF. The CDR3 coding sequence is TGCGCCAGCAGCCAAGATCCTTCAGTGAATGGCTACACCTTC.

This chain connects TRBV6-2 or TRBV6-3 to TRBJ2-1, with D tentatively TRBD1 or TRBD2 (6 bases each). Trimming took 5 bases from V and 3 from J, leaving 14 bases between them. Per germline, CDR1 MNHEY and CDR2 SVGEGT. CDR3 length: 15 residues. The CDR3 bases are TGTGCCAGCAGTCTAGGGGGGAAAGACTACAATGAGCAGTTCTTC. Its translation: CASSLGGKDYNEQFF.

The DNA of the CDR3 is TGCAGTGCTAGAGATCCTTCGGGTCCAAAGGAGACCCAGTACTTC. This gives the protein CSARDPSGPKETQYF. The chain couples TRBV20-1 to TRBJ2-5; D is unresolved. V was pared by 0 bases and J by 5 bases, with 16 bases between. Looked up from germline, CDR1 is DFQATT and CDR2 is SNEGSKA (reference sequence). The CDR3 runs to 15 residues.

This clonotype was picked up many times. V and J are TRBV2 and TRBJ2-3; tentative D call: TRBD2 (5 bases). The CDR3 is 13 amino acids. Germline V lookup: CDR1 SNHLY, CDR2 FYNNEI. The V and J ends lost 4 bases and 4 bases respectively, with 9 bases between them. The CDR3 DNA reads as TGTGCCAGCAGTGTCGGGGTCTCAGATACGCAGTATTTT. Translating it yields CASSVGVSDTQYF. The full variable domain, with the rest looked up from reference TRBV2 and TRBJ2-3, is EPEVTQTPSHQVTQMGQEVILRCVPISNHLYFYWYRQILGQKVEFLVSFYNNEISEKSEIFDDQFSVERPDGSNFTLKIRSTKLEDSAMYFCASSVGVSDTQYFGPGTRLTVL.

The J gene is TRBJ2-5, the V gene TRBV12-3 or TRBV12-4; D tentatively reads TRBD1 or TRBD2 (5 bases each). V dropped 6 bases and J dropped 4 bases, with 15 bases sitting between them. This CDR3 region has 14 residues. This CDR3 is CASRLGVGRETQYF. CDR3 nucleotides: TGTGCCAGCAGACTTGGGGTGGGACGAGAGACCCAGTACTTC.